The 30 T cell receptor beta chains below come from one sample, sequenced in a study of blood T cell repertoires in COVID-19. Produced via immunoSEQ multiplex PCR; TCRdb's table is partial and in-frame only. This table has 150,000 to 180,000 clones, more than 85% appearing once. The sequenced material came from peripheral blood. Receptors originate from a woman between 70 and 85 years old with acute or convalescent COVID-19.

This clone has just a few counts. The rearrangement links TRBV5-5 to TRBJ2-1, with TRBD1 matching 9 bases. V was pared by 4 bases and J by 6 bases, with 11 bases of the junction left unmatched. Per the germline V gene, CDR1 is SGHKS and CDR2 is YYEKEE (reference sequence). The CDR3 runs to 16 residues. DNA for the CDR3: TGTGCCAGCAGCCGACCCGGGACAGGGAGAGGCAATGAGCAGTTCTTC. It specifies CASSRPGTGRGNEQFF.

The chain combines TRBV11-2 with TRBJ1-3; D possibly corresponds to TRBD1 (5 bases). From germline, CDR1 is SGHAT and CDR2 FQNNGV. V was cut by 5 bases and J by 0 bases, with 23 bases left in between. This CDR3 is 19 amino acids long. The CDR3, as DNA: TGTGCCAGCAGCGGGGGGACCGCTCGTCTGACTCGCTCTGGAAACACCATATATTTT. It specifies CASSGGTARLTRSGNTIYF.

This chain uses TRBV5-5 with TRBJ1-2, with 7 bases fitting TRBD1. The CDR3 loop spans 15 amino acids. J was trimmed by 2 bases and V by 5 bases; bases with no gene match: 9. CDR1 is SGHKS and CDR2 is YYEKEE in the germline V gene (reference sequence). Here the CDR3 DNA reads TGTGCCAGCAGACCTCCGGGACAGCCAAACTATGGCTACACCTTC. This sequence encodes CASRPPGQPNYGYTF.

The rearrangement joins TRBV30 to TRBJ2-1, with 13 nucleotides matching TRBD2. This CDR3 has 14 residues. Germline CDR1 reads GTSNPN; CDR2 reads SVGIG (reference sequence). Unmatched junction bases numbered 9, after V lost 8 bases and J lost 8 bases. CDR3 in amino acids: CAGGLAGKVDEQFF. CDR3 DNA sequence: TGTGCCGGGGGACTAGCGGGGAAGGTCGATGAGCAGTTCTTC.

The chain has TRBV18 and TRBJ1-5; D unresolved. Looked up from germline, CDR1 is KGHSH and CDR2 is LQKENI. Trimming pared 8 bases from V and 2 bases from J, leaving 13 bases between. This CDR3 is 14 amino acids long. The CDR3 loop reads CASRSGLGNQPQHF. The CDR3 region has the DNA TGTGCCAGCCGCTCGGGGTTAGGCAATCAGCCCCAGCATTTT.

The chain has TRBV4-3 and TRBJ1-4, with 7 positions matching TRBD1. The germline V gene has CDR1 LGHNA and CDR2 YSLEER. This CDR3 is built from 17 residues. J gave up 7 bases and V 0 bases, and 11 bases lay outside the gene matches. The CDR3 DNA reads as TGCGCCAGCAGCCAAGAAAATTTTCGGCAGGGGGGTGAAAAACTGTTTTTT. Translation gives CASSQENFRQGGEKLFF.

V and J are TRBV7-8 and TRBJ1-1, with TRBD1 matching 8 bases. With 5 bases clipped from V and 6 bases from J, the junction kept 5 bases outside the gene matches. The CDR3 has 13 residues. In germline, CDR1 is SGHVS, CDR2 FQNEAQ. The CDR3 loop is CASSPGTGAEAFF. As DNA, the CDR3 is TGTGCCAGCAGCCCAGGGACAGGAGCTGAAGCTTTCTTT.

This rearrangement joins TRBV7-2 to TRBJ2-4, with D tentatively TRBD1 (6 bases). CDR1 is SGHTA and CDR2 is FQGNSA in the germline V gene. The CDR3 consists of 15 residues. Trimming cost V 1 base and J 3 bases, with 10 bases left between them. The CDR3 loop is CASSLDRANKNIQYF. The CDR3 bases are TGTGCCAGCAGCTTAGACAGGGCTAACAAAAACATTCAGTACTTC.

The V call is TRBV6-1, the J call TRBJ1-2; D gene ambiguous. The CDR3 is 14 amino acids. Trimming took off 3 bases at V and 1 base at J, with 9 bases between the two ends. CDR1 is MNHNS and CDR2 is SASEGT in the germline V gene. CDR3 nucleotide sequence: TGTGCCAGCAGTGACGGGGAACTTAACTATGGCTACACCTTC. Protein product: CASSDGELNYGYTF.

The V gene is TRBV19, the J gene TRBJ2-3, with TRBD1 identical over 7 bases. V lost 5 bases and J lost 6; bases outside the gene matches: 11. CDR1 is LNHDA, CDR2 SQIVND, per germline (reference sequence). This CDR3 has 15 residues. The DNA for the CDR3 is TGTGCCAGTAGTCCAGGGGACAGACATGTGGATACGCAGTATTTT. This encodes CASSPGDRHVDTQYF.

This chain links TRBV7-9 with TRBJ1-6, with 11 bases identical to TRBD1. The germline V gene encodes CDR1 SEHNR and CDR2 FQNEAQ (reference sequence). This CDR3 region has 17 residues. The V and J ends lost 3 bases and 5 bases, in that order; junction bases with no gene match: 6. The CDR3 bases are TGTGCCAGCAGCTTCGGACAGGGGGCGCCTAATAATTCACCCCTCCACTTT. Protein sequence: CASSFGQGAPNNSPLHF. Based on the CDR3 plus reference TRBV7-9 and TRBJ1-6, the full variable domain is DTGVSQNPRHKITKRGQNVTFRCDPISEHNRLYWYRQTLGQGPEFLTYFQNEAQLEKSRLLSDRFSAERPKGSFSTLEIQRTEQGDSAMYLCASSFGQGAPNNSPLHFGNGTRLTVT.

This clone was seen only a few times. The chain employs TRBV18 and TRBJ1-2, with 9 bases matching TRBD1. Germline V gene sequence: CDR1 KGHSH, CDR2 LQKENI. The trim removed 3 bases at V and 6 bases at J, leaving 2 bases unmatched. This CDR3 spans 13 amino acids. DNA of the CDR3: TGTGCCAGCTCACCCGGGACAGGGAATGGCTACACCTTC. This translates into CASSPGTGNGYTF.

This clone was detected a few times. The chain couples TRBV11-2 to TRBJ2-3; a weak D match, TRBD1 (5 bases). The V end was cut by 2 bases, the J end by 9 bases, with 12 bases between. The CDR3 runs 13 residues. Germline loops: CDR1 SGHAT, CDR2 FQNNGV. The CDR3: CASSLSGAATQYF. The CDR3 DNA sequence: TGTGCCAGCAGCTTATCTGGGGCAGCCACGCAGTATTTT.

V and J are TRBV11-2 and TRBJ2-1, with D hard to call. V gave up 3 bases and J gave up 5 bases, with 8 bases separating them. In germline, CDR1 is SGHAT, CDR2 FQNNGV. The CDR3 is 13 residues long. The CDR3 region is CASSFGPHNEQFF. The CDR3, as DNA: TGTGCCAGCAGCTTCGGTCCCCACAATGAGCAGTTCTTC.

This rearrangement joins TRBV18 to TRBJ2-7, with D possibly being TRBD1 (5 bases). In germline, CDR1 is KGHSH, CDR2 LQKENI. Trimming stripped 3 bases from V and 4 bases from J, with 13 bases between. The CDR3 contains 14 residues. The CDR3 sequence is CASSPSTELYEQYV. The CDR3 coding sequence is TGTGCCAGCTCACCCTCGACAGAACTTTACGAGCAGTACGTC.

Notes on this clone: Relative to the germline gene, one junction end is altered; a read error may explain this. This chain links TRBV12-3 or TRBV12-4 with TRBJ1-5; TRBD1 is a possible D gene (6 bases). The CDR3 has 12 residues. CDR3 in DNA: TGTGCCAGCAATCCACAACAGGGTTCCTCTATCTTT. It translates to CASNPQQGSSIF.

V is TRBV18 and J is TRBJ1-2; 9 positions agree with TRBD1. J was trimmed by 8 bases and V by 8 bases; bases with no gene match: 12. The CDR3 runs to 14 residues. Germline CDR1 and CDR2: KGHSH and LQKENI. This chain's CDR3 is CASGRDTGGNGYTF. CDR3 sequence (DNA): TGTGCCAGCGGCCGCGATACAGGGGGCAACGGCTACACCTTC.

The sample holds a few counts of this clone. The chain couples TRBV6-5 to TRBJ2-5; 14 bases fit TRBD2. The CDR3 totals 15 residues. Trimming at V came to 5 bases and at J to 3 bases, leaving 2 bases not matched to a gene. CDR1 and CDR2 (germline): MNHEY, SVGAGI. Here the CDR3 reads CASSRLAGGEETQYF. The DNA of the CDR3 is TGTGCCAGCAGTAGACTAGCGGGGGGGGAAGAGACCCAGTACTTC.

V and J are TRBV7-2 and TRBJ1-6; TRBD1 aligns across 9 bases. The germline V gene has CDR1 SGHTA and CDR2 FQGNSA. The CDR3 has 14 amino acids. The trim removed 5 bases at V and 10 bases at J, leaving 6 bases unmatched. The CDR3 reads CASSPGQGGSPLHF. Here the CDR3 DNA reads TGTGCCAGCAGCCCGGGACAGGGAGGATCACCCCTCCACTTT.

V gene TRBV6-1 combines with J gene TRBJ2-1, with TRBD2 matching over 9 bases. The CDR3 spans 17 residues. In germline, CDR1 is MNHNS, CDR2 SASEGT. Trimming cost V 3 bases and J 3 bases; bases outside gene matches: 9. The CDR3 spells CASSDRRGGLDYNEQFF. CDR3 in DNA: TGTGCCAGCAGTGATCGGCGGGGGGGCTTGGACTACAATGAGCAGTTCTTC.

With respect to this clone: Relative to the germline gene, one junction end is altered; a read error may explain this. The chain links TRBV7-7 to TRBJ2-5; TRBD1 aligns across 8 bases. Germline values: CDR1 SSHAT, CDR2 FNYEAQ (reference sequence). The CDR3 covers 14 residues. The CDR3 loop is CASSAGTGQETQYF. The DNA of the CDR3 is TGTGCTAGCAGCGCTGGGACAGGACAAGAGACCCAGTACTTC.

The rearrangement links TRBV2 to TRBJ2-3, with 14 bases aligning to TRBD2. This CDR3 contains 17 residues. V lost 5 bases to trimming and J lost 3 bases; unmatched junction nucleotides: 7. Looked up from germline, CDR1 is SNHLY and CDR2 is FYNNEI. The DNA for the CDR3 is TGTGCCAGCAGTTTGACTAGCGGGGGGGCCGTAACAGATACGCAGTATTTT. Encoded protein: CASSLTSGGAVTDTQYF.

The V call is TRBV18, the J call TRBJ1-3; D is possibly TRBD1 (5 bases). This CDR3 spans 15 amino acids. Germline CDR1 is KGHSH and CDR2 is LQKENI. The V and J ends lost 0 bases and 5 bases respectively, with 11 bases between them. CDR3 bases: TGTGCCAGCTCACCACCGAGTTGGGGCCGAAACACCATATATTTT. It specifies CASSPPSWGRNTIYF.

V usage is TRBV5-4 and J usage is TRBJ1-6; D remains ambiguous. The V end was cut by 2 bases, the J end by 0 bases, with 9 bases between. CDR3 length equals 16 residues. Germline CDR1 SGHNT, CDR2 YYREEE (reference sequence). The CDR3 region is CASSLDLSSYNSPLHF. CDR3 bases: TGTGCCAGCAGCTTAGACTTAAGCTCCTATAATTCACCCCTCCACTTT.

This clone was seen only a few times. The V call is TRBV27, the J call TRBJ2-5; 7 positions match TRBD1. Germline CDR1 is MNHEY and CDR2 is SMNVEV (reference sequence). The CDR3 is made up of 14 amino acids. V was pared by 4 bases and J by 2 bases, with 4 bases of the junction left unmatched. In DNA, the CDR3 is TGTGCCAGCAGTTCATACAGGGGTCAAGAGACCCAGTACTTC. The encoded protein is CASSSYRGQETQYF.

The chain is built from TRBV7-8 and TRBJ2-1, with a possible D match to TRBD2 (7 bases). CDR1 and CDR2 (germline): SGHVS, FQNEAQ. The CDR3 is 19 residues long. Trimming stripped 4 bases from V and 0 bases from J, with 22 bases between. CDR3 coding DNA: TGTGCCAGCAGCTCCCAACTCGGTAGGGGGGGACACTCCTACAATGAGCAGTTCTTC. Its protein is CASSSQLGRGGHSYNEQFF.

CDR3 sequence reads: CASSIGTSIAKNIQYF. The CDR3 coding sequence is TGTGCCAGTAGTATCGGGACTTCCATAGCCAAAAACATTCAGTACTTC. The V call is TRBV19, the J call TRBJ2-4; possible D gene TRBD2, 6 bases. In germline, CDR1 is LNHDA, CDR2 SQIVND (reference sequence). The length of the CDR3 is 16 residues. V was shortened by 3 bases and J by 0 bases, with 12 bases between the two germline ends.

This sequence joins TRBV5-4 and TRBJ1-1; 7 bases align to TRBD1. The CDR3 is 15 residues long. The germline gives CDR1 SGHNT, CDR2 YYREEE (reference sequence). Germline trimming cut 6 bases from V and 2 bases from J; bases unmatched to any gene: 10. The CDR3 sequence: CASTRIGTANTEAFF. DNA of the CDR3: TGTGCCAGCACTCGAATCGGGACAGCAAACACTGAAGCTTTCTTT.

CDR3: CASSSARGQGGTDTQYF. CDR3 nucleotide sequence: TGCGCCAGCAGCTCAGCAAGGGGGCAGGGAGGCACAGATACGCAGTATTTT. V usage is TRBV5-1 and J usage is TRBJ2-3, with 7 bases that match TRBD1. Germline V lookup: CDR1 SGHRS, CDR2 YFSETQ. V lost 3 bases and J lost 1; bases outside the gene matches: 11. The CDR3 covers 17 residues.

CDR3 coding DNA: TGTGCCACCAGCAGAGATTCGGGAGACAGGGCAATAGGCACCTTC. Encoded protein: CATSRDSGDRAIGTF. The rearrangement uses TRBV15 and TRBJ1-2; TRBD1 aligns across 7 bases. The CDR3 contains 15 residues. V was clipped by 0 bases and J by 13 bases; unmatched bases: 14. Germline values: CDR1 LNHNV, CDR2 YYDKDF (reference sequence).